Listed below are T cell receptor beta chains from one sample, sequenced in a study of cytomegalovirus exposure and HLA in healthy donors. The table came from immunoSEQ multiplex PCR; TCRdb's copy has only in-frame clones and leaves some out. The sample carries 150,000 to 200,000 clones, about 85% recorded once. Sequencing used PBMCs. The receptors were sampled from a man younger than 35 in good health and CMV-seropositive. CDR3s include the opening cysteine and the closing phenylalanine or tryptophan. The order of the fields is J gene, clone size, V gene, D gene, CDR3 DNA, CDR3 protein. A D gene is named only where the DNA matches it firmly. Clone size is given for some rows only: seen once, a few or many times, or a class if the clone is expanded.

j_call: TRBJ1-3; clone_size: .; v_call: TRBV6-6; d_call: .; cdr3_nt: TGTGCCAGCAGGAAACAGGGAAGCTCTGGAAACACCATATATTTT; cdr3_aa: CASRKQGSSGNTIYF
j_call: TRBJ1-1; clone_size: .; v_call: TRBV27; d_call: TRBD1; cdr3_nt: TGTGCCAGCAGTTTAATTGCCCCGGGACAGGCGAGGAACACTGAAGCTTTCTTT; cdr3_aa: CASSLIAPGQARNTEAFF
j_call: TRBJ1-2; clone_size: few; v_call: TRBV6-6; d_call: .; cdr3_nt: TGTGCCAGCGGCGATCCCCAGGGATCGGGTGGCTACACCTTC; cdr3_aa: CASGDPQGSGGYTF
j_call: TRBJ2-7; clone_size: .; v_call: TRBV19; d_call: TRBD1; cdr3_nt: TGTGCCAGTAGAAGAGACCCGGGACAGGGAGGCTACGAGCAGTACTTC; cdr3_aa: CASRRDPGQGGYEQYF
j_call: TRBJ2-5; clone_size: .; v_call: TRBV27; d_call: TRBD1; cdr3_nt: TGTGCCAGCGGATCCAGGGGGCAGGAGACCCAGTACTTC; cdr3_aa: CASGSRGQETQYF
j_call: TRBJ1-2; clone_size: few; v_call: TRBV28; d_call: TRBD1; cdr3_nt: TGTGCCAGCAGTTTACCAGGGGGCGCTGAAGGCTACACCTTC; cdr3_aa: CASSLPGGAEGYTF
j_call: TRBJ2-1; clone_size: once; v_call: TRBV4-1; d_call: .; cdr3_nt: TGCGCCAGCAGCCAACTTGATGGGAGAAATGAGCAGTTCTTC; cdr3_aa: CASSQLDGRNEQFF
j_call: TRBJ2-7; clone_size: .; v_call: TRBV7-8; d_call: TRBD1; cdr3_nt: TGTGCCAGCAGCTGGCAGGGACAGGGAATCAACGAGCAGTACTTC; cdr3_aa: CASSWQGQGINEQYF
j_call: TRBJ1-2; clone_size: few; v_call: TRBV9; d_call: TRBD1; cdr3_nt: TGTGCCAGCAGCGTAGGACAGGGGGCTCCTGGCTACACCTTC; cdr3_aa: CASSVGQGAPGYTF
j_call: TRBJ1-3; clone_size: .; v_call: TRBV11-3; d_call: TRBD1; cdr3_nt: TGTGCCAGCAGCCCCGGGACAGTTGGAAACACCATATATTTT; cdr3_aa: CASSPGTVGNTIYF
j_call: TRBJ1-4; clone_size: .; v_call: TRBV5-1; d_call: .; cdr3_nt: TGCGCCAGCAGCTTTAAAGGACTTAATGAAAAACTGTTTTTT; cdr3_aa: CASSFKGLNEKLFF
j_call: TRBJ2-7; clone_size: .; v_call: TRBV6-5; d_call: TRBD2; cdr3_nt: TGTGCCAGCAGTCACGGGACTAGCGGGGTCGAGCAGTACTTC; cdr3_aa: CASSHGTSGVEQYF
j_call: TRBJ2-5; clone_size: .; v_call: TRBV7-2; d_call: TRBD1; cdr3_nt: TGTGCCAGCAGCTCGAGGGGACAGGTACAAGAGACCCAGTACTTC; cdr3_aa: CASSSRGQVQETQYF
j_call: TRBJ1-5; clone_size: .; v_call: TRBV30; d_call: TRBD1; cdr3_nt: TGTGCCTGGAGTGGAGGGGGCGGTCAGCCCCAGCATTTT; cdr3_aa: CAWSGGGGQPQHF
j_call: TRBJ1-1; clone_size: .; v_call: TRBV5-1; d_call: .; cdr3_nt: TGCGCCAGCAGCTCGGGACACAAGAACACTGAAGCTTTCTTT; cdr3_aa: CASSSGHKNTEAFF
j_call: TRBJ2-7; clone_size: .; v_call: TRBV2; d_call: .; cdr3_nt: TGTGCCAGCAGTGAAGACACAGCCATCTACGAGCAGTACTTC; cdr3_aa: CASSEDTAIYEQYF
j_call: TRBJ2-3; clone_size: .; v_call: TRBV7-3; d_call: TRBD2; cdr3_nt: TGTGCCAGCAGCTTAAGCTCTAGCGGGAGAGTTTCAGATACGCAGTATTTT; cdr3_aa: CASSLSSSGRVSDTQYF
j_call: TRBJ2-3; clone_size: .; v_call: TRBV28; d_call: TRBD2; cdr3_nt: TGTGCCAGCAGTACCCCGTCGGCTAGCGGGACGGAAACAGATACGCAGTATTTT; cdr3_aa: CASSTPSASGTETDTQYF
j_call: TRBJ1-4; clone_size: .; v_call: TRBV2; d_call: .; cdr3_nt: TGTGCCAGCAGTGACCTTAGGGGTGAAAAACTGTTTTTT; cdr3_aa: CASSDLRGEKLFF
j_call: TRBJ1-1; clone_size: .; v_call: TRBV2; d_call: .; cdr3_nt: TGTGCCAGCAGCCCTTTCGACACTGAAGCTTTCTTT; cdr3_aa: CASSPFDTEAFF
j_call: TRBJ2-7; clone_size: .; v_call: TRBV18; d_call: TRBD1; cdr3_nt: TGTGCCAGCTCACCACGACAGGGTATGACCTACGAGCAGTACTTC; cdr3_aa: CASSPRQGMTYEQYF
j_call: TRBJ1-1; clone_size: once; v_call: TRBV5-8; d_call: TRBD1; cdr3_nt: TGTGCCAGCAGCTTGAGACAGGGGCGTAAAACTGAAGCTTTCTTT; cdr3_aa: CASSLRQGRKTEAFF
j_call: TRBJ2-7; clone_size: .; v_call: TRBV30; d_call: TRBD2; cdr3_nt: TGTGCCTGGAGTGCTAGCGGAACCTCCTACGAGCAGTACTTC; cdr3_aa: CAWSASGTSYEQYF
j_call: TRBJ2-2; clone_size: .; v_call: TRBV25-1; d_call: TRBD2; cdr3_nt: TGTGCCAGCAGTGAAAAAACACCCGGGACTACTTACACCGGGGAGCTGTTTTTT; cdr3_aa: CASSEKTPGTTYTGELFF
j_call: TRBJ1-5; clone_size: few; v_call: TRBV9; d_call: .; cdr3_nt: TGTGCCAGCAGCAGAGATCGAGGAAGCAATCAGCCCCAGCATTTT; cdr3_aa: CASSRDRGSNQPQHF
j_call: TRBJ2-3; clone_size: .; v_call: TRBV5-1; d_call: TRBD1; cdr3_nt: TGCGCCAGCAGCTGGGACAGAACTAGCACAGATACGCAGTATTTT; cdr3_aa: CASSWDRTSTDTQYF
j_call: TRBJ2-1; clone_size: once; v_call: TRBV27; d_call: .; cdr3_nt: TGTGCCAGCAGCCCCGGGACTGTCACCTACAATGAGCAGTTCTTC; cdr3_aa: CASSPGTVTYNEQFF
j_call: TRBJ2-1; clone_size: once; v_call: TRBV30; d_call: TRBD2; cdr3_nt: TGTGCCTGGAGTGTAGGGGGGACTAGCGGTGTTTCCTACAATGAGCAGTTCTTC; cdr3_aa: CAWSVGGTSGVSYNEQFF
j_call: TRBJ2-6; clone_size: once; v_call: TRBV27; d_call: TRBD1; cdr3_nt: TGTGCCAGCGGGGACAGGTCTGGGGCCAACGTCCTGACTTTC; cdr3_aa: CASGDRSGANVLTF
j_call: TRBJ2-7; clone_size: few; v_call: TRBV30; d_call: TRBD1; cdr3_nt: TGTGCCTGGAGGATGACAGGGAGCTCCTACGAGCAGTACTTC; cdr3_aa: CAWRMTGSSYEQYF
j_call: TRBJ1-4; clone_size: once; v_call: TRBV4-1; d_call: .; cdr3_nt: TGCGCCAGCAGCCAAGGAAGAGGGGAAAAACTGTTTTTT; cdr3_aa: CASSQGRGEKLFF
j_call: TRBJ2-3; clone_size: .; v_call: TRBV5-1; d_call: .; cdr3_nt: TGCGCCAGCAGCCGGGGAATAGATACGCAGTATTTT; cdr3_aa: CASSRGIDTQYF
j_call: TRBJ1-2; clone_size: .; v_call: TRBV4-1; d_call: .; cdr3_nt: TGCGCCAGCAGCCAAGATTTGTTCGGGGGGCTGAGCTATGGCTACACCTTC; cdr3_aa: CASSQDLFGGLSYGYTF
j_call: TRBJ1-1; clone_size: .; v_call: TRBV7-3; d_call: TRBD1; cdr3_nt: TGTGCCAGCAGCAGGGACAGTGATACTGAAGCTTTCTTT; cdr3_aa: CASSRDSDTEAFF
j_call: TRBJ2-2; clone_size: .; v_call: TRBV30; d_call: .; cdr3_nt: TGTGCCTGGAGCCAGACCGGGGAGCTGTTTTTT; cdr3_aa: CAWSQTGELFF